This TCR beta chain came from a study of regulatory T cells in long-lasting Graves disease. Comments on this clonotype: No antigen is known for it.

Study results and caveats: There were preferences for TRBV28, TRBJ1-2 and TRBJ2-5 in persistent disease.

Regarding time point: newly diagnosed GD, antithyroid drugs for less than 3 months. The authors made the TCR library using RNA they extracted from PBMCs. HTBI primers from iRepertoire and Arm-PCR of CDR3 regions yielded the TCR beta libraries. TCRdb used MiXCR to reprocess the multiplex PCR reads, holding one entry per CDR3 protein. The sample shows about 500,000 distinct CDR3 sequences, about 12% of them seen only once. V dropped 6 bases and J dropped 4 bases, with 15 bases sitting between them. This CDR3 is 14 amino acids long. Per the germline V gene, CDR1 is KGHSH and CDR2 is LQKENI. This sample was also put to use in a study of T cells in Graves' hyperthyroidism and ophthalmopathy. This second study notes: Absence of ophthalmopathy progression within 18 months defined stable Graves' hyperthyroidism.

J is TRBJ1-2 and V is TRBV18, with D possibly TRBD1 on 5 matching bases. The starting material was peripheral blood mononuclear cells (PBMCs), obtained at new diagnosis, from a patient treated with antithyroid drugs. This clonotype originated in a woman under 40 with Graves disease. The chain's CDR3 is CASSPNRDGYGYTF. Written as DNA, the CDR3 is TGTGCCAGCTCCCCGAACCGGGACGGCTATGGCTACACCTTC.